This is a list of T cell receptor beta chains from one sample in a study of blood T cell repertoires in COVID-19. The assay was immunoSEQ multiplex PCR, and TCRdb's table has in-frame clones only and misses some. The data contain some 260,000 clones, around 82% of them seen just once; the ten biggest clones take up approximately 4.9%. Sequencing was carried out using peripheral blood. The receptors come from a woman at least 80 years old with active or convalescent COVID-19. The CDR3 runs from the conserved cysteine through the conserved F or W. D genes are given only for firm matches. For some rows the clone size is stated as once, few or many, or as a class when expanded; others skip it.

j_call d_call clone_size v_call cdr3_nt cdr3_aa
TRBJ1-5 . . TRBV27 TGTGCCAGCAGTCCCACTTACCGACTTCAGCCCCAGCATTTT CASSPTYRLQPQHF
TRBJ2-7 TRBD2 . TRBV5-5 TGTGCCAGCAGCTTGGCCGGGAGGGGCCCCAACGAGCAGTACTTC CASSLAGRGPNEQYF
TRBJ1-2 TRBD1 . TRBV27 TGTGCCAGCAGTGGAGGGGGGACAGATATTGTTTATGGCTACACCTTC CASSGGGTDIVYGYTF
TRBJ2-5 TRBD1 once TRBV7-9 TGTGCCAGCAGCTTAGCGACAGGGGGCTGGGAGACCCAGTACTTC CASSLATGGWETQYF
TRBJ1-1 TRBD1 . TRBV5-4 TGTGCCAGCAGCTTGCCGCAGGGGGCAACTGAAGCTTTCTTT CASSLPQGATEAFF
TRBJ1-5 . . TRBV28 TGTGCCAGCAGTTTATTGGCCGGGCAGGGTCCCAATCAGCCCCAGCATTTT CASSLLAGQGPNQPQHF
TRBJ2-2 . once TRBV5-4 TGTGCCAGCAGCTTTCCAGACACCGGGGAGCTGTTTTTT CASSFPDTGELFF
TRBJ2-3 . . TRBV2 TGTGCCAGCAAGACAACCGTTGCAGATACGCAGTATTTT CASKTTVADTQYF
TRBJ1-2 TRBD1 . TRBV18 TGTGCCAGCTCACCCGGGACAGGGGAACATGGCTACACCTTC CASSPGTGEHGYTF
TRBJ2-2 TRBD1 . TRBV7-9 TGTGCCAGCAGCATCCCCAGGACAGGGTCCACCGGGGAGCTGTTTTTT CASSIPRTGSTGELFF
TRBJ1-3 TRBD1 . TRBV6-5 TGTGCCAGCACCCCCCGGGACAGCTCTGGAAACACCATATATTTT CASTPRDSSGNTIYF
TRBJ2-5 . few TRBV18 TGTGCCAGCTGCCGGGGAATCCAAGAGACCCAGTACTTC CASCRGIQETQYF
TRBJ2-5 . . TRBV5-1 TGCGCCAGCAGCCCAATGACCCCACAGGTGGAGACCCAGTACTTC CASSPMTPQVETQYF
TRBJ1-1 . . TRBV6-5 TGTGCCAGCAGTTACTTGCGGGGCACTGAAGCTTTCTTT CASSYLRGTEAFF
TRBJ2-7 TRBD1 . TRBV2 TGTGCCAGCAGTGGGGACAGGGATGTTAAGTACTTC CASSGDRDVKYF
TRBJ2-4 TRBD1 . TRBV3-1/TRBV3-2 TGTGCCAGCAGCCAAGCCGGGACAGGGGAAAACATTCAGTACTTC CASSQAGTGENIQYF
TRBJ2-5 TRBD2 . TRBV15 TGTGCCACCAGCAGAGGGACTAGCGGGGGGGGCCAAGAGACCCAGTACTTC CATSRGTSGGGQETQYF
TRBJ2-7 TRBD1 . TRBV15 TGTGCCACCAGCAGGCAAAAGACAGGGTCCTACGAGCAGTACTTC CATSRQKTGSYEQYF
TRBJ2-1 . once TRBV19 TGTGCCAGTAGTCAACCGGGACAAGTCAATGAGCAGTTCTTC CASSQPGQVNEQFF
TRBJ1-1 TRBD1 . TRBV5-1 TGCGCCAGCAGGCCCCTACAGGGGGCGGCTGAAGCTTTCTTT CASRPLQGAAEAFF
TRBJ1-2 . . TRBV18 TGTGCCAGCTCACCTCCGGGAGCCGCTCTGGGTGGCTACACCTTC CASSPPGAALGGYTF
TRBJ2-5 . . TRBV5-4 TGTGCCAGCAGCACAGGTGTAGAGACCCAGTACTTC CASSTGVETQYF
TRBJ2-3 TRBD2 . TRBV11-1 TGTGCCAGCAGCTTAGCGGGCCCTAGCGGGGGCCCTCAGTATTTT CASSLAGPSGGPQYF
TRBJ1-2 . . TRBV7-9 TGTGCCAGCAGCTTAGGCCAAGCTATCAACTATGGCTACACCTTC CASSLGQAINYGYTF
TRBJ2-4 . . TRBV20-1 TGCAGTGCTAGTAAGGCAGACAGAAACATTCAGTACTTC CSASKADRNIQYF
TRBJ1-1 TRBD1 once TRBV29-1 TGCCACTTCAGTCATTACAGGGGGGAGAACACTGAAGCTTTCTTT CHFSHYRGENTEAFF
TRBJ2-7 TRBD1 . TRBV7-9 TGTGCCAGCAGTATACAGGGGCTGAGCGAGCAGTACTTC CASSIQGLSEQYF
TRBJ2-7 . . TRBV11-2 TGTGCCAGCAGCTTAGGGCGGTACAACTACGAGCAGTACTTC CASSLGRYNYEQYF
TRBJ2-7 TRBD1 few TRBV19 TGTGCCAGTAGTAGGGCAGGGGGCAGCTACGAGCAGTACTTC CASSRAGGSYEQYF
TRBJ2-1 TRBD2 . TRBV9 TGTGCCAGCAGCGTAGTGCAGGGAGGGATAACCGGCAATGAGCAGTTCTTC CASSVVQGGITGNEQFF
TRBJ1-2 . . TRBV5-1 TGCGCCAGCAGCGGGCAGGGCAACTATGGCTACACCTTC CASSGQGNYGYTF
TRBJ1-2 . . TRBV28 TGTGCCAGCAGATCGGGGGGCGGCTATGGCTACACCTTC CASRSGGGYGYTF
TRBJ1-1 TRBD1 . TRBV7-8 TGTGCCAGCAGCTTTGGACAGGGGAAAAACACTGAAGCTTTCTTT CASSFGQGKNTEAFF
TRBJ1-1 TRBD1 few TRBV7-9 TGTGCCAGCAGCTCGGACAGGGTTACTGAAGCTTTCTTT CASSSDRVTEAFF
TRBJ1-6 . . TRBV30 TGTGCCTGGAGCCCTAGCCTAGGGTTCCACATAGATTCACCCCTCCACTTT CAWSPSLGFHIDSPLHF
TRBJ2-5 . . TRBV5-1 TGCGCCAGCAGCCAGTCGGGGTACCAAGAGACCCAGTACTTC CASSQSGYQETQYF
TRBJ2-1 TRBD2 . TRBV5-1 TGCGCCAGCAGCCTTAATCCCGGGACTAGCAACTACAATGAGCAGTTCTTC CASSLNPGTSNYNEQFF
TRBJ1-2 TRBD1 . TRBV14 TGTGCCAGCAGCCACTCCGGGACAGGGTCTGGCTACACCTTC CASSHSGTGSGYTF
TRBJ1-1 . . TRBV7-9 TGTGCCAGCAGCTTAGAGGGAGGCCGAACGCACACTGAAGCTTTCTTT CASSLEGGRTHTEAFF
TRBJ2-2 . once TRBV5-1 TGCGCCAGCAGCTTGAAAGACTCGAACACCGGGGAGCTGTTTTTT CASSLKDSNTGELFF
TRBJ2-1 TRBD2 . TRBV7-9 TGTGCCAGCAGCTTGACTAGCGGGACCTACAATGAGCAGTTCTTC CASSLTSGTYNEQFF
TRBJ2-7 . . TRBV25-1 TGTGCCAGCATCGACGCGGAGGTCCCCTTCCACGAGCAGTACTTC CASIDAEVPFHEQYF
TRBJ2-3 . . TRBV28 TGTGCCAGCAGTTTATCAACACTAGGATCAGATACGCAGTATTTT CASSLSTLGSDTQYF
TRBJ1-4 . . TRBV20-1 TGCAGTGCTAGACGCGGGGAAAAACTGTTTTTT CSARRGEKLFF
TRBJ2-4 TRBD2 . TRBV6-5 TGTGCCAGCAGTTACGGGGCTAGCGGGGGAAACATTCAGTACTTC CASSYGASGGNIQYF
TRBJ2-1 TRBD2 once TRBV3-1/TRBV3-2 TGTGCCAGCAGCCAAGCTGGCGGGGGGGACAATGAGCAGTTCTTC CASSQAGGGDNEQFF
TRBJ1-6 . . TRBV2 TGTGCCAGCAAAAACAGGCGTGTAGATTCACCCCTCCACTTT CASKNRRVDSPLHF
TRBJ1-3 . once TRBV10-3 TGTGCCATCGGTAAACAGGGTGGTGGAAACACCATATATTTT CAIGKQGGGNTIYF
TRBJ2-1 . . TRBV7-8 TGTGCCAGCAGGTCTCAAGACACCCACAATGAGCAGTTCTTC CASRSQDTHNEQFF
TRBJ1-3 . . TRBV5-1 TGCGCCAGCAGCTTGGAAGGAGTCCAAGGAAACACCATATATTTT CASSLEGVQGNTIYF
TRBJ2-2 TRBD1 . TRBV9 TGTGCCAGCAGCGTAGGACAGGGGGCCGGGGAGCTGTTTTTT CASSVGQGAGELFF
TRBJ2-7 . . TRBV28 TGTGCCAGCAGCGAAGGACAGAACTTCGGGTACGAGCAGTACTTC CASSEGQNFGYEQYF
TRBJ1-1 . . TRBV23-1 TGCGCCAGCAGTCACCGCACAGTACCAGGGTCGAACACTGAAGCTTTCTTT CASSHRTVPGSNTEAFF
TRBJ1-4 . few TRBV3-1/TRBV3-2 TGTGCCAGCAGCCTACGGGGGGCCTCTAATGAAAAACTGTTTTTT CASSLRGASNEKLFF
TRBJ1-2 . once TRBV6-1 TGTGCCAGCAGTGAAGGATGGCGGGACTATGGCTACACCTTC CASSEGWRDYGYTF